This is a list of T cell receptor beta chains from one sample in a study of cytomegalovirus exposure and HLA in healthy donors. Only in-frame clones appear in the TCRdb table, and some are missing; sequencing was by immunoSEQ multiplex PCR. The table has more than 95,000 clones, around 76% seen once; the top ten hold roughly 15%. The material sequenced was PBMCs. The receptors come from a man aged 45-65 years in good health and CMV-seropositive. Both conserved end residues are part of each CDR3. Fields, in order: J gene, D gene, V gene, clone size, CDR3 protein, CDR3 DNA. D genes are given only for firm matches. The size entry is marked missing in some rows and otherwise reads once, few, many or a size class.

>TRBJ2-1|TRBD1|TRBV5-1|.
CASRDPGTGAYNEQFF
TGCGCCAGCAGGGATCCCGGGACAGGGGCCTACAATGAGCAGTTCTTC
>TRBJ2-5|.|TRBV5-1|.
CASSPDRKETQYF
TGCGCCAGCAGCCCAGACAGAAAAGAGACCCAGTACTTC
>TRBJ2-1|TRBD2|TRBV11-2|.
CASSLSGLAGYEQFF
TGTGCCAGCAGCTTATCGGGACTAGCGGGATATGAGCAGTTCTTC
>TRBJ1-2|.|TRBV7-2|once
CASSRVGNYGYTF
TGTGCCAGCAGCCGGGTGGGTAACTATGGCTACACCTTC
>TRBJ2-3|.|TRBV2|.
CASSTSSPGTDTQYF
TGTGCCAGCAGCACTAGCTCTCCGGGCACAGATACGCAGTATTTT
>TRBJ2-2|.|TRBV6-5|.
CASSAGRGELFF
TGTGCCAGCAGTGCAGGGAGGGGGGAGCTGTTTTTT
>TRBJ2-2|.|TRBV5-1|many
CASSVGQTGELFF
TGCGCCAGCAGCGTGGGACAAACCGGGGAGCTGTTTTTT
>TRBJ2-1|TRBD2|TRBV11-3|few
CASSLGTSGKNEQFF
TGTGCCAGCAGCTTGGGGACTAGCGGGAAGAATGAGCAGTTCTTC
>TRBJ1-4|.|TRBV7-9|few
CASSPGATNEKLFF
TGTGCCAGCAGCCCAGGGGCAACTAATGAAAAACTGTTTTTT
>TRBJ1-1|.|TRBV10-2|.
CASSRSTGTEAFF
TGCGCCAGCAGTCGGTCAACGGGGACTGAAGCTTTCTTT
>TRBJ2-1|.|TRBV21-1|few
CASSKGERKEQFF
TGTGCCAGCAGCAAAGGGGAGCGGAAGGAGCAGTTCTTC
>TRBJ1-5|.|TRBV7-9|.
CASSPVAGGAQHF
TGTGCCAGCAGTCCAGTAGCAGGCGGGGCCCAGCATTTT
>TRBJ1-3|.|TRBV19|.
CASILDRGAGNTIYF
TGTGCCAGTATTCTCGATCGGGGAGCCGGAAACACCATATATTTT
>TRBJ2-3|.|TRBV28|once
CASSSFTDTQYF
TGTGCCAGCAGTTCCTTCACAGATACGCAGTATTTT